This T cell receptor beta chain came from a study of resident and recirculating memory T cells in vitiligo. The study, taken as a whole, reports: Clonality differed among vitiligo lesions, with no unique dominant clone.

No vitiligo treatment was given during the prior three months. The CDR3 totals 15 residues. Trimming removed 0 bases from V and 0 bases from J, with 6 bases in between. The germline gives CDR1 MGHRA, CDR2 YSYEKL. Sequencing used immunoSEQ multiplex PCR; TCRdb keeps in-frame clones, though not all of them. The sample shows more than 65,000 clones, 90% to 95% of them seen only once. As to this clone: What it recognizes is unknown.

The sequence came from a male donor with vitiligo. Sequencing used blood. The chain is built from TRBV4-1 and TRBJ1-5; a weak D match, TRBD1 (5 bases). Here the CDR3 DNA reads TGCGCCAGCAGCCAAGAGGGGGGTAGCAATCAGCCCCAGCATTTT. It is translated as CASSQEGGSNQPQHF.